This T cell receptor beta chain was recorded in a study of T cell clusters in autoimmune cytopenias. Findings and caveats of the study: TRB repertoire shifts in secondary cytopenia and chronic lymphocytic leukemia mostly reflected lymphoma, not autoimmunity.

About this clonotype itself: Its antigen is currently unknown.

One tube held mixed TRB-A and TRB-B primer pools for touch-down PCR. TCRdb reprocessed the multiplex PCR reads, keeping one entry per CDR3 protein, no DNA. The sample yields 14,000 to 15,000 distinct CDR3 sequences, of which the top ten take up roughly 3.5%. The CDR3 runs to 13 residues. Germline CDR1 reads MNHEY; CDR2 reads SMNVEV (reference sequence). About 37,500 genome equivalents of blood DNA were amplified for TRB. The same sample was also studied in work on T cell repertoires in aging, cancer and after chemotherapy.

The rearrangement links TRBV27 to TRBJ2-7. The TCR sequence derives from a human donor in good health. The sample comprised peripheral blood. The CDR3 protein is CASSFSGKYEQYF.